Following are 19 T cell receptor beta chains from one sample sequenced in a study of cytomegalovirus exposure and HLA in healthy donors. The primer mix had 60 Vbeta and 13 Jbeta primers. The method was immunoSEQ multiplex PCR; TCRdb's version includes in-frame clones alone and lacks a portion of them. This sample has 140,000 or so clones; approximately 76% occur once, and the top ten carry around 1.9%. Sequencing used PBMCs. The receptors shown here come from a man between 35 and 55 years old in good health and CMV-seronegative.

This sequence joins TRBV2 and TRBJ1-5, with D maybe TRBD1 (6 bases). The germline V and J ends were trimmed by 4 bases and 0 bases, with 22 bases remaining between them. Germline assignment: CDR1 SNHLY and CDR2 FYNNEI. The CDR3 has 19 residues. This CDR3 reads CASSAQSWGPFYSNQPQHF. CDR3 nucleotide sequence: TGTGCCAGCAGTGCCCAGTCCTGGGGGCCATTTTATAGCAATCAGCCCCAGCATTTT.

As for this clone: Other DNA sequences in the same sample also yield this CDR3. The chain recombines TRBV11-3 with TRBJ2-3; 8 nucleotides agree with TRBD2. The CDR3 totals 16 residues. V lost 5 bases and J lost 0; bases outside the gene matches: 7. Germline V CDR1 and CDR2: SGHNT, YENEEA. The CDR3 nucleotides read TGTGCCAGCAGCCCCCGGACTAGCCCTAGCACAGATACGCAGTATTTT. Protein: CASSPRTSPSTDTQYF.

The genes are TRBV27 and TRBJ2-5; 11 bases match TRBD1. J lost 5 bases, V lost 4 bases, and 3 bases had no gene match. Germline values: CDR1 MNHEY, CDR2 SMNVEV (reference sequence). The CDR3 has 14 amino acids. CDR3 sequence reads: CASSWTGGGETQYF. CDR3 DNA: TGTGCCAGCAGTTGGACAGGGGGCGGGGAGACCCAGTACTTC.

This chain links TRBV7-2 with TRBJ2-1; 7 positions match TRBD1. V trimming: 3 bases; J trimming: 0 bases; junction bases outside the gene matches: 2. The CDR3 length is 15 residues. CDR1 and CDR2 (germline): SGHTA, FQGNSA. CDR3 nucleotide sequence: TGTGCCAGCAGCTTCGAGGGGGCCTCCTACAATGAGCAGTTCTTC. Protein product: CASSFEGASYNEQFF. The full variable domain, rest sourced from reference TRBV7-2 and TRBJ2-1, is GAGVSQSPSNKVTEKGKDVELRCDPISGHTALYWYRQSLGQGLEFLIYFQGNSAPDKSGLPSDRFSAERTGGSVSTLTIQRTQQEDSAVYLCASSFEGASYNEQFFGPGTRLTVL.

This clone showed up just a few times. This sequence joins TRBV5-1 and TRBJ2-7, with D tentatively TRBD2 (7 bases). Germline CDR1 and CDR2: SGHRS and YFSETQ. The CDR3 has 15 residues. Trimming cost V 0 bases and J 6 bases, with 16 bases left between them. CDR3 region: CASSLGRDGGREQYF. The CDR3 region has the DNA TGCGCCAGCAGCTTGGGCCGGGACGGGGGGCGCGAGCAGTACTTC.

This clone appeared a single time. The chain combines TRBV2 with TRBJ1-1; 12 bases align to TRBD1. V lost 6 bases to trimming and J lost 7 bases; unmatched junction nucleotides: 9. The length of the CDR3 is 15 residues. Germline lookup yields CDR1 SNHLY and CDR2 FYNNEI. The CDR3 sequence: CASRPGQGARGEAFF. In nucleotides, the CDR3 is TGTGCCAGCAGACCGGGACAGGGGGCGCGAGGTGAAGCTTTCTTT.

About this clone itself: An end of the junction does not agree with germline; a read error may underlie this. The genes are TRBV7-8 and TRBJ2-2, with a possible D match to TRBD1 (6 bases). Germline V gene lookup returns CDR1 SGHVS and CDR2 FQNEAQ. This CDR3 has 12 amino acids. The DNA for the CDR3 is TGTGCCAGCAGCTTAGGAGGGACATCCCCTGTTTTT. This codes for CASSLGGTSPVF. Looking up the rest from reference TRBV7-8 and TRBJ2-2 gives the full variable domain: GAGVSQSPRYKVAKRGQDVALRCDPISGHVSLFWYQQALGQGPEFLTYFQNEAQLDKSGLPSDRFFAERPEGSVSTLKIQRTQQEDSAVYLCASSLGGTSPVFGEGSRLTVL.

The chain couples TRBV27 to TRBJ2-7; 10 positions agree with TRBD1. In germline, CDR1 is MNHEY, CDR2 SMNVEV (reference sequence). J gave up 2 bases and V 6 bases, and 7 bases lay outside the gene matches. CDR3 length: 15 residues. CDR3 loop: CASRTGTGVAYEQYF. The DNA for the CDR3 is TGTGCCAGCAGAACCGGGACAGGGGTCGCCTACGAGCAGTACTTC.

The V call is TRBV9, the J call TRBJ2-7; 7 nucleotides agree with TRBD2. CDR1 is SGDLS and CDR2 is YYNGEE in the germline V gene. Trimming cost V 0 bases and J 0 bases; bases outside gene matches: 6. CDR3 size: 16 residues. CDR3 in DNA: TGTGCCAGCAGCGTAGGGGCTAGCGGTACCTCCTACGAGCAGTACTTC. Translation: CASSVGASGTSYEQYF.

This chain links TRBV29-1 with TRBJ2-2; 14 nucleotides agree with TRBD2. The length of the CDR3 is 15 residues. V lost 6 bases and J lost 4; bases outside the gene matches: 4. Germline-derived CDR1 and CDR2 are SQVTM and ANQGSEA. CDR3 DNA sequence: TGCAGCGTCCTGGGACTAGCGGGGGCCACCGGGGAGCTGTTTTTT. Translating gives CSVLGLAGATGELFF.

This clone was detected only a few times. V gene TRBV5-6 combines with J gene TRBJ1-1; a weak D match, TRBD1 (5 bases). Germline CDR1 and CDR2: SGHDT and YYEEEE. Trimming left V 7 bases short and J 0 bases short, with 25 bases between. CDR3 size: 18 residues. CDR3 region: CASANGQGPVLMNTEAFF. The CDR3 DNA is TGTGCCAGCGCCAATGGGCAGGGTCCAGTCCTTATGAACACTGAAGCTTTCTTT.

The chain links TRBV7-2 to TRBJ2-1; 11 nucleotides align to TRBD2. CDR3 length: 16 residues. Germline CDR1 is SGHTA and CDR2 is FQGNSA. V trimming: 3 bases; J trimming: 2 bases; junction bases outside the gene matches: 3. The DNA for the CDR3 is TGTGCCAGCAGCTTCTTACTAGCGGGGGCCTACAATGAGCAGTTCTTC. Protein sequence: CASSFLLAGAYNEQFF.

The genes are TRBV6-5 and TRBJ1-1; 7 bases agree with TRBD1. After removal of 2 bases from V and 0 bases from J, the junction contained 6 bases not matched to a gene. The CDR3 has 16 amino acids. Per germline, CDR1 MNHEY and CDR2 SVGAGI. The CDR3 coding sequence is TGTGCCAGCAGTTACAGGGACAGAAACATGAACACTGAAGCTTTCTTT. It yields the protein CASSYRDRNMNTEAFF.

This clone was seen a few times. The chain employs TRBV4-1 and TRBJ2-5, with 13 bases fitting TRBD2. Trimming removed 4 bases from V and 5 bases from J; junction bases left unmatched: 10. The CDR3 is 17 amino acids. Germline values: CDR1 MGHRA, CDR2 YSYEKL. CDR3 nucleotides: TGCGCCAGCAGCCGGGGGACTAGCGGGGTATCAGGGGAGACCCAGTACTTC. It translates to CASSRGTSGVSGETQYF.

The rearrangement joins TRBV6-5 to TRBJ1-2; 8 bases are a match to TRBD1. Germline CDR1 MNHEY, CDR2 SVGAGI. J gave up 4 bases and V 2 bases, and 9 bases lay outside the gene matches. This CDR3 comprises 16 residues. The chain's CDR3 is CASSYEGRGQIYGYTF. The CDR3 DNA reads TGTGCCAGCAGTTACGAGGGCAGGGGGCAGATCTATGGCTACACCTTC.

The rearrangement joins TRBV2 to TRBJ2-7; 7 positions agree with TRBD2. Germline assignment: CDR1 SNHLY and CDR2 FYNNEI. After removal of 5 bases from V and 7 bases from J, the junction contained 11 bases not matched to a gene. This CDR3 contains 14 residues. The CDR3 coding sequence is TGTGCCAGCAGTCCCTTAGGACTAGTGAGGGAGCAGTACTTC. Translated: CASSPLGLVREQYF.

The rearrangement uses TRBV7-9 and TRBJ2-7; D perhaps matches TRBD1 (6 bases). Germline V gene lookup returns CDR1 SEHNR and CDR2 FQNEAQ (reference sequence). The CDR3 length is 16 residues. The V and J ends lost 3 bases and 2 bases respectively, with 17 bases between them. Here the CDR3 reads CASSFDTGLGTYEQYF. For the CDR3, the DNA is TGTGCCAGCAGCTTTGACACAGGGTTGGGGACCTACGAGCAGTACTTC.

This clone was picked up a small number of times. The gene calls are TRBV5-5 and TRBJ1-2; D is uncertain. The CDR3 extends over 17 amino acids. Per the germline V gene, CDR1 is SGHKS and CDR2 is YYEKEE (reference sequence). Trimming removed 0 bases at V and 4 bases at J, with 19 bases between. The DNA for the CDR3 is TGTGCCAGCAGCTTGGAAGTGTTGAGCCTAGTTTTCTATGGCTACACCTTC. Protein sequence: CASSLEVLSLVFYGYTF. The full variable domain, completed using reference TRBV5-5 and TRBJ1-2, is DAGVTQSPTHLIKTRGQQVTLRCSPISGHKSVSWYQQVLGQGPQFIFQYYEKEERGRGNFPDRFSARQFPNYSSELNVNALLLGDSALYLCASSLEVLSLVFYGYTFGSGTRLTVV.

This chain uses TRBV6-1 with TRBJ2-7; TRBD1 matches 8 bases. J was trimmed by 2 bases and V by 4 bases; bases with no gene match: 4. The CDR3 spans 14 residues. Germline-derived CDR1 and CDR2 are MNHNS and SASEGT. CDR3 residues: CASSADRGPYEQYF. The DNA for the CDR3 is TGTGCCAGCAGTGCAGACAGGGGCCCCTACGAGCAGTACTTC.